The rows below give T cell receptor beta chains drawn from one sample of a study of T cell repertoires in cytomegalovirus infection. Their antigen targets remain unknown. MiXCR, run by TCRdb on the reads, gives a single entry per CDR3 protein. The profile shows about 89,000 distinct CDR3 sequences, roughly 29% of them singletons. The source material was CD8+ T cells from cultured PBMCs, sampled from culture after CMV antigen stimulation. These receptors all stem from a human donor in good health (CMV status not recorded). Some clones in this sample may be carry-over from other donors' samples. CDR3s include the opening cysteine and the closing phenylalanine or tryptophan.

v_call cdr3_aa
TRBV28 CATRGERAPSSYNSPLHF
TRBV19 CASSIGTNEQFF
TRBV7-2 CASSTTSLWAETQYF
TRBV12-3/TRBV12-4 CASSAGQGSNQPQHF
TRBV9 CASSAQGVGSYNEQFF
TRBV7-6 CASSWSRAHNEKLFF
TRBV5-1 CASSWGNEIDEQYF
TRBV4-1 CASSHGDPTRDGAFF
TRBV12-3/TRBV12-4 CASSSSDRVIGYTF
TRBV10-3 CAVSGLAGDTTYNEQFF
TRBV20-1 CSARYRDKTNTGELFF
TRBV6-1 CASSEAPGGGRQPQHF
TRBV6-4 CASSDSQGQDYNEQFF
TRBV7-9 CASSLAAGGPEPQHF
TRBV7-9 CASSHLGNEQFF
TRBV19 CATGFSTDTQYF
TRBV9 CASSPSGNQETQYF
TRBV27 CASRTQGNQPQHF
TRBV23-1 CASSQPFGTGTRMGSYEQYF
TRBV4-1 CASSHTDGQETQYF
TRBV7-9 CASSLAPSGGYEQYF
TRBV5-1 CASSWDRNSPLHF
TRBV12-3/TRBV12-4 CASSGTGGHEQYF
TRBV23-1 CASRGEVEQGTGANVLTF
TRBV7-8 CASSSQGQGIDTQYF
TRBV7-9 CASSLVGGAYNEQFF
TRBV11-2 CASSLRDSIRNEQFF
TRBV20-1 CSASMDSWVAQYF
TRBV6-1 CASSPYGDNQPQHF
TRBV20-1 CSALPGQGSTDTQYF
TRBV6-5 CASSYSGGTGVIVYEQYF
TRBV27 CASSLAGGYTDTQYF
TRBV6-1 CASSEALGLMGEQYF
TRBV28 CASSLSLTPRNYGYTF
TRBV7-3 CASSPYQNTDTQYF